What follows are 17 T cell receptor beta chains derived from one specimen sequenced in a study of identical twins. A single record per CDR3 protein comes from TCRdb applying MiXCR to the 5' RACE reads. This table holds some 690,000 distinct CDR3 sequences, less than 25% found once. The same sample was also used in a study of T cells expressing NK-cell markers.

The sequenced material came from PBMCs. The receptors originated from a woman between 18 and 30 years old in good health.

This chain links TRBV12-3 or TRBV12-4 with TRBJ2-1; 12 positions agree with TRBD2. CDR3 length equals 15 residues. Trimming removed 5 bases from V and 6 bases from J; junction bases left unmatched: 5. The CDR3 sequence is CASSRTSGISNEQFF. Here the CDR3 DNA reads TGTGCCAGCAGTCGGACTAGCGGGATTTCCAATGAGCAGTTCTTC.

V is TRBV2 and J is TRBJ2-2; D unclear. Germline V gives CDR1 SNHLY, CDR2 FYNNEI. CDR3 length equals 14 residues. Trimming removed 6 bases at V and 5 bases at J, with 13 bases between. CDR3 region: CASSPTGPTGELFF. CDR3 nucleotides: TGTGCCAGCAGCCCTACCGGGCCGACCGGGGAGCTGTTTTTT.

The chain couples TRBV12-3 or TRBV12-4 to TRBJ1-5; D may be TRBD1 (6 bases). This CDR3 has 13 amino acids. V was cut by 3 bases and J by 7 bases, with 10 bases left in between. CDR3 nucleotide sequence: TGTGCCAGCAGTTTTCAGGGGATACAGCCCCAGCATTTT. Translated: CASSFQGIQPQHF.

V and J are TRBV20-1 and TRBJ2-5, with TRBD1 identical over 7 bases. The V and J ends lost 6 bases and 7 bases, in that order; junction bases with no gene match: 14. Germline V gives CDR1 DFQATT, CDR2 SNEGSKA (reference sequence). The CDR3 is 14 residues long. This CDR3 reads CSATTGIGAGTQYF. The CDR3 DNA reads TGCAGTGCCACGACAGGGATCGGGGCAGGGACCCAGTACTTC.

This clonotype was observed a handful of times. The chain couples TRBV6-1 to TRBJ1-2; TRBD1 aligns across 9 bases. Germline V lookup: CDR1 MNHNS, CDR2 SASEGT. V lost 5 bases, J lost 7 bases, and 8 bases stayed unmatched. CDR3 length: 14 residues. CDR3 DNA sequence: TGTGCCAGCAGTCCGCCGGGACAGGGTTTTGGCTACACCTTC. Residues: CASSPPGQGFGYTF.

This clonotype was counted many times. The rearrangement uses TRBV20-1 and TRBJ2-3; 7 bases line up with TRBD2. The trim removed 7 bases at V and 1 base at J, leaving 5 bases unmatched. The germline CDR1 and CDR2 sequences are DFQATT and SNEGSKA (reference sequence). This CDR3 has 13 amino acids. As DNA, the CDR3 is TGCAGTGTGATCCTAGCGGGCACAGATACGCAGTATTTT. This gives the protein CSVILAGTDTQYF.

The chain joins TRBV5-1 to TRBJ1-4; D unresolved. V dropped 0 bases and J dropped 5 bases, with 8 bases sitting between them. The CDR3 runs to 14 residues. Germline-derived CDR1 and CDR2 are SGHRS and YFSETQ. The CDR3 reads CASSLVPENEKLFF. CDR3 nucleotides: TGCGCCAGCAGCTTGGTTCCAGAAAATGAAAAACTGTTTTTT.

The V call is TRBV6-5, the J call TRBJ2-7, with D possibly TRBD2 on 5 matching bases. Germline V gene data show CDR1 as MNHEY and CDR2 as SVGAGI. Trimming stripped 5 bases from V and 5 bases from J, with 10 bases between. The CDR3 sequence is 12 residues long. CDR3 region: CASSMGGHEQYF. CDR3 in DNA: TGTGCCAGCAGTATGGGCGGGCACGAGCAGTACTTC.

The chain carries TRBV5-1 and TRBJ2-7; D is undetermined. The CDR3 extends over 16 amino acids. CDR1 and CDR2 from the germline V gene are SGHRS and YFSETQ. V was clipped by 7 bases and J by 3 bases, with 23 bases between them. CDR3 protein: CASAPRSVQRNYEQYF. The CDR3 DNA follows: TGCGCCAGCGCCCCGAGGTCAGTCCAGCGCAACTACGAGCAGTACTTC.

This clonotype was found many times. V gene TRBV6-1 combines with J gene TRBJ1-2; 9 bases align to TRBD1. CDR1 is MNHNS, CDR2 SASEGT, per germline. V lost 7 bases to trimming and J lost 8 bases; unmatched junction nucleotides: 11. CDR3 length: 14 residues. The CDR3 spells CASKTTGQGNGYTF. The CDR3 DNA reads TGTGCCAGCAAAACCACCGGACAGGGGAACGGCTACACCTTC.

This clonotype came up a few times. CDR3 sequence reads: CSARGGAGGSTDTQYF. In nucleotides, the CDR3 is TGCAGTGCTAGAGGGGGAGCGGGAGGAAGCACAGATACGCAGTATTTT. This chain links TRBV20-1 with TRBJ2-3; 9 nucleotides agree with TRBD2. This CDR3 has 16 amino acids. V lost 1 base to trimming and J lost 0 bases; unmatched junction nucleotides: 5. Germline-derived CDR1 and CDR2 are DFQATT and SNEGSKA (reference sequence).

This clonotype was counted only a few times. This chain connects TRBV5-1 to TRBJ2-4; 7 bases match TRBD2. The CDR3 totals 16 residues. The junction had 3 bases not matched to a gene; V was cut back by 0 bases and J by 0 bases. The germline gives CDR1 SGHRS, CDR2 YFSETQ. The CDR3 reads CASSLASGIAKNIQYF. Written as DNA, the CDR3 is TGCGCCAGCAGCTTGGCTAGCGGTATAGCCAAAAACATTCAGTACTTC.

This clonotype appeared a few times. The gene calls are TRBV12-3 or TRBV12-4 and TRBJ2-7; TRBD1 matches at 8 bases. The CDR3 is made up of 15 amino acids. Trimming at V came to 7 bases and at J to 5 bases, leaving 13 bases not matched to a gene. The CDR3 nucleotides read TGTGCCAGCACCAGGGACAGGCGACGAAGGAACGAGCAGTACTTC. As protein: CASTRDRRRRNEQYF.

Only a few counts were recorded for this clonotype. This chain connects TRBV5-1 to TRBJ2-7, with 8 bases aligning to TRBD1. Germline CDR1 is SGHRS and CDR2 is YFSETQ. There are 15 residues in the CDR3. Trimming cost V 3 bases and J 3 bases; bases outside gene matches: 8. The CDR3 loop reads CASSWQGASYYEQYF. CDR3 DNA sequence: TGCGCCAGCAGCTGGCAGGGGGCCTCCTACTACGAGCAGTACTTC. The full variable domain, its missing parts supplied by reference TRBV5-1 and TRBJ2-7, is KAGVTQTPRYLIKTRGQQVTLSCSPISGHRSVSWYQQTPGQGLQFLFEYFSETQRNKGNFPGRFSGRQFSNSRSEMNVSTLELGDSALYLCASSWQGASYYEQYFGPGTRLTVT.

As for this clonotype: Being one base from a much bigger clone, this may be a read error. This chain uses TRBV12-3 or TRBV12-4 with TRBJ2-5; 7 bases agree with TRBD2. The ends lost 8 bases at V and 0 bases at J; junction bases unmatched: 12. The CDR3 runs 16 residues. The CDR3 sequence is CASGDTTSLYQETQYF. Here the CDR3 DNA reads TGTGCCAGCGGTGACACGACTAGCCTGTACCAAGAGACCCAGTACTTC.

This clonotype came up a few times. This sequence joins TRBV20-1 and TRBJ1-1, with D uncertain. V was trimmed by 3 bases and J by 6 bases, leaving 8 bases between them. Germline V CDR1 and CDR2: DFQATT, SNEGSKA (reference sequence). The CDR3 loop spans 11 amino acids. The DNA of the CDR3 is TGCAGTGCTAGTTTATTCGCTGAAGCTTTCTTT. This sequence encodes CSASLFAEAFF.

The V and J genes are TRBV18 and TRBJ2-7; 10 bases fit TRBD1. V lost 5 bases, J lost 3 bases, and 7 bases stayed unmatched. The CDR3 extends over 15 amino acids. Germline loops: CDR1 KGHSH, CDR2 LQKENI. The CDR3 region is CASSFDRGHFYEQYF. The CDR3 coding sequence is TGTGCCAGCTCATTCGACAGGGGGCATTTCTACGAGCAGTACTTC. The full variable domain, rest sourced from reference TRBV18 and TRBJ2-7, is NAGVMQNPRHLVRRRGQEARLRCSPMKGHSHVYWYRQLPEEGLKFMVYLQKENIIDESGMPKERFSAEFPKEGPSILRIQQVVRGDSAAYFCASSFDRGHFYEQYFGPGTRLTVT.